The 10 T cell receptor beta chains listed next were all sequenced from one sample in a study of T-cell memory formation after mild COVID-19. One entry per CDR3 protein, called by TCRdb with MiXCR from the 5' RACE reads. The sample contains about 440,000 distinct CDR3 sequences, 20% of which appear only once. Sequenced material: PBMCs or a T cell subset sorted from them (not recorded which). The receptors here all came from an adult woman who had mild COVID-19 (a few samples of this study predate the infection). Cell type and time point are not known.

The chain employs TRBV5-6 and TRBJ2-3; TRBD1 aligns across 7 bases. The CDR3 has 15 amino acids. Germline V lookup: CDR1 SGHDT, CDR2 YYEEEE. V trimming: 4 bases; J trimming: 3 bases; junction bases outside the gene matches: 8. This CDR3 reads CASSPGTARTDTQYF. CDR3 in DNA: TGTGCCAGCAGCCCCGGGACAGCGAGGACAGATACGCAGTATTTT.

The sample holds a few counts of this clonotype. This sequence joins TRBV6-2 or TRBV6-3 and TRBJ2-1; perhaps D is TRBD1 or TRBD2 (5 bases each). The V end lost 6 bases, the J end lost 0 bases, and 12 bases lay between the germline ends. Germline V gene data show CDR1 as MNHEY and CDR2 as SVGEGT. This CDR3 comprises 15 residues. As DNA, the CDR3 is TGTGCCAGCAGATGGGACCACAACTCCTACAATGAGCAGTTCTTC. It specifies CASRWDHNSYNEQFF.

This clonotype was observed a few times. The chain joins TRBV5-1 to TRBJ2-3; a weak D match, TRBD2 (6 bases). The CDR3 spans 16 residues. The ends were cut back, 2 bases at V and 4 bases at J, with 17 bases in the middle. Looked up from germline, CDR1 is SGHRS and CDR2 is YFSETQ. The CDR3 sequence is CASSLGALGGADTQYF. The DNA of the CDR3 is TGCGCCAGCAGCTTAGGGGCCCTCGGAGGGGCAGATACGCAGTATTTT.

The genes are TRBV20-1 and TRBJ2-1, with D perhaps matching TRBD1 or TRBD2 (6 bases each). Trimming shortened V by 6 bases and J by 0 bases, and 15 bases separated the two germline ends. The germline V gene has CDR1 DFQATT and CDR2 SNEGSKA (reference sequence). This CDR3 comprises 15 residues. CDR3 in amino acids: CSAPGGGLSYNEQFF. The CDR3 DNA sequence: TGCAGTGCCCCCGGAGGGGGGCTCTCCTACAATGAGCAGTTCTTC.

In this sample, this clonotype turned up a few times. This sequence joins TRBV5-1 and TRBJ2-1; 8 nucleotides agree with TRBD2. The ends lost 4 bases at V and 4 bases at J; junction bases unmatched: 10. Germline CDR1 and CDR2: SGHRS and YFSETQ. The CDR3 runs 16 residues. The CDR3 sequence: CASSLRGGQRYNEQFF. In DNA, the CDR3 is TGCGCCAGCAGCCTACGGGGGGGGCAGAGGTACAATGAGCAGTTCTTC.

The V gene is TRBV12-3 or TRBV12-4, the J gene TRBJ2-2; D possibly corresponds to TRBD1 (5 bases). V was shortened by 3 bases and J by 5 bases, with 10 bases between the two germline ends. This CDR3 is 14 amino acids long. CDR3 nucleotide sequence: TGTGCCAGCAGTTTTAAAGGGGATACCGGGGAGCTGTTTTTT. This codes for CASSFKGDTGELFF.

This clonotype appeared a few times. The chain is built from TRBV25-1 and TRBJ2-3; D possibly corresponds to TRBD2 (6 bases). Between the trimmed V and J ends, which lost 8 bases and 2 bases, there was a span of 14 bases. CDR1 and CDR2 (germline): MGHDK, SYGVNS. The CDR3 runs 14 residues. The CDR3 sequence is CASHSGTLTDTQYF. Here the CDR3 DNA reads TGTGCCAGCCACTCCGGGACTCTCACAGATACGCAGTATTTT. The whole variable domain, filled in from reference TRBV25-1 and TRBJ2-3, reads EADIYQTPRYLVIGTGKKITLECSQTMGHDKMYWYQQDPGMELHLIHYSYGVNSTEKGDLSSESTVSRIRTEHFPLTLESARPSHTSQYLCASHSGTLTDTQYFGPGTRLTVL.

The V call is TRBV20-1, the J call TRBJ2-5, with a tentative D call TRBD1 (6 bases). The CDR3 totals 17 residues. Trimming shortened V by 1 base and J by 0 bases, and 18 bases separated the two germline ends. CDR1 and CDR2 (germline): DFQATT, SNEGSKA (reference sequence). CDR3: CSARVPSGGGYQETQYF. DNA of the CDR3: TGCAGTGCTAGAGTTCCTTCCGGTGGGGGCTACCAAGAGACCCAGTACTTC.

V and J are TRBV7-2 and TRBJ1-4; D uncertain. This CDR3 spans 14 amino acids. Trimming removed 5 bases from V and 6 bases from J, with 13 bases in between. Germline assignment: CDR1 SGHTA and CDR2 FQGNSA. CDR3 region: CASSKRSSYEKLFF. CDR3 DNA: TGTGCCAGCAGCAAGAGGTCGAGCTATGAAAAACTGTTTTTT.

The CDR3 bases are TGCGCCAGCAGCCCGGCCCCGAGCGGCTACGAGCAGTACTTC. This translates into CASSPAPSGYEQYF. The chain carries TRBV4-3 and TRBJ2-7; D may be TRBD2 (5 bases). Per germline, CDR1 LGHNA and CDR2 YSLEER. The length of the CDR3 is 14 residues. Between the trimmed V and J ends, which lost 4 bases and 3 bases, there was a span of 13 bases.